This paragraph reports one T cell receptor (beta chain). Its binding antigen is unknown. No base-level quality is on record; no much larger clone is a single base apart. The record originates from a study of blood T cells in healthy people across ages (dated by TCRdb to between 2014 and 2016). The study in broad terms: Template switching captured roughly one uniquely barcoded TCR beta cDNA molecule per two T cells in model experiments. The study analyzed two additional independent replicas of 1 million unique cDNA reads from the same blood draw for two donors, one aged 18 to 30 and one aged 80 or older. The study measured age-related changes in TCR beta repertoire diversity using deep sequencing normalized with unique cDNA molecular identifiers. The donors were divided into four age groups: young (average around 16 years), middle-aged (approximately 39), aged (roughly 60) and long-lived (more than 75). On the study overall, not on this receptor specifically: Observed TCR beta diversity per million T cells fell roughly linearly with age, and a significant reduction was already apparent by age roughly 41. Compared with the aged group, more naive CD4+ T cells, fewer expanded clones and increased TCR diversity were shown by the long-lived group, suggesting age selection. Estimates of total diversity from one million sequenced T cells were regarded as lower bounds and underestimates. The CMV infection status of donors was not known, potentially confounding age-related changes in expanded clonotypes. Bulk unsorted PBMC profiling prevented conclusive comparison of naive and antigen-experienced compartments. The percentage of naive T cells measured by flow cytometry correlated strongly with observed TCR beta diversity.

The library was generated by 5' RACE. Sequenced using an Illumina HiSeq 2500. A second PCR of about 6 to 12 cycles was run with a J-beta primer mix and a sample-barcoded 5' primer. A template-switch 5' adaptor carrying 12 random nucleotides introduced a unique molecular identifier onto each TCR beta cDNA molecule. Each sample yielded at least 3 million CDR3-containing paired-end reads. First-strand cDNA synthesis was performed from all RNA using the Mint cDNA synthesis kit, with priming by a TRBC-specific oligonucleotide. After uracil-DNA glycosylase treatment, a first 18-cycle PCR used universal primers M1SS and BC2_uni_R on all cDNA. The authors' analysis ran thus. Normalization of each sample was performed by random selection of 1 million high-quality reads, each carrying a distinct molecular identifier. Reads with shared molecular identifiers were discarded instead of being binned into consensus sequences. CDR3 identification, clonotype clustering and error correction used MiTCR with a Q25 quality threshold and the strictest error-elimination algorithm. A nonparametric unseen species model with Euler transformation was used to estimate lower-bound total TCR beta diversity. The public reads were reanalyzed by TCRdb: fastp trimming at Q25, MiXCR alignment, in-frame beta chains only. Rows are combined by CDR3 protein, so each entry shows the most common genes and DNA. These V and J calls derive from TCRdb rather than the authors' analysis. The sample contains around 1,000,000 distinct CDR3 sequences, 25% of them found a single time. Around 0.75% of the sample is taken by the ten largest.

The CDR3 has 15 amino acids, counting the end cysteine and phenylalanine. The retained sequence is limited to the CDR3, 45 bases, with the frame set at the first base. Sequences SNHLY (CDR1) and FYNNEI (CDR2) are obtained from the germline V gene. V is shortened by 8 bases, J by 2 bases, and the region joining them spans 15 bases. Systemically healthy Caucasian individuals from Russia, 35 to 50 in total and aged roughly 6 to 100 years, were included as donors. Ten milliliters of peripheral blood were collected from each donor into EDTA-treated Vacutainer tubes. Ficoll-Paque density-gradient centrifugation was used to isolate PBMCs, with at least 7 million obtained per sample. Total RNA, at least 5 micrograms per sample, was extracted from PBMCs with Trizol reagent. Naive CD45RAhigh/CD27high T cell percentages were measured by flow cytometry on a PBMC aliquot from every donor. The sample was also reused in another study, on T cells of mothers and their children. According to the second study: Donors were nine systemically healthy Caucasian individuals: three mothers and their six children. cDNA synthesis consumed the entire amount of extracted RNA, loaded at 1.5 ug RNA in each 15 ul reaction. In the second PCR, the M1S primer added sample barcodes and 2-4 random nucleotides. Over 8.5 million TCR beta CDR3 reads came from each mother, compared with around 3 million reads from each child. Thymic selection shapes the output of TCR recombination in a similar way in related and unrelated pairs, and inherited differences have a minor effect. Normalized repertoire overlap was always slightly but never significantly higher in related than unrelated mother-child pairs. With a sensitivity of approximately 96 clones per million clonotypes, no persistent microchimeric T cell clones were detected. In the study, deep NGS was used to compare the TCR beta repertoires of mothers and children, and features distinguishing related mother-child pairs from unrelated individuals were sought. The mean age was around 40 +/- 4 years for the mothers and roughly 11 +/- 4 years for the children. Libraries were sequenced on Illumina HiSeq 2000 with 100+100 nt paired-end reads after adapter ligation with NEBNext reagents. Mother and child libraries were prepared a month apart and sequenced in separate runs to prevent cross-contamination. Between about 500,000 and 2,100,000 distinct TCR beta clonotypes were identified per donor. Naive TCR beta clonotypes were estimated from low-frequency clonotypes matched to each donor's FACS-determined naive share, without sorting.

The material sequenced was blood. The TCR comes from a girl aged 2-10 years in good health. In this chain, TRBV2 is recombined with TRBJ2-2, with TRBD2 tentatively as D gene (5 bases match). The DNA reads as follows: TGTGCCAGCCGGAGCCTAGCTGTCAACACCGGGGAGCTGTTTTTT. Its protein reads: CASRSLAVNTGELFF.